A single sample is the source of the 17 T cell receptor beta chains below, sequenced in a study of blood T cell repertoires in COVID-19. Profiled with immunoSEQ multiplex PCR; TCRdb holds only in-frame clones, not every one. This sample has about 370,000 clones, with approximately 87% found just once. The sequenced sample consisted of peripheral blood. Every receptor here comes from a woman aged 30 to 39 with COVID-19, enrolled during active disease.

V usage is TRBV28 and J usage is TRBJ2-1, with 8 bases aligning to TRBD2. Trimming took 7 bases from V and 6 from J; bases not matched to a gene: 17. The CDR3 sequence is 17 residues long. Germline assignment: CDR1 MDHEN and CDR2 SYDVKM. The CDR3 nucleotides read TGTGCCAGCATGTTAGCGGGAATTTCCACAATCCCCAATGAGCAGTTCTTC. It encodes CASMLAGISTIPNEQFF.

This chain connects TRBV6-5 to TRBJ2-7, with D perhaps matching TRBD2 (7 bases). CDR3 length: 14 amino acids. CDR1 MNHEY and CDR2 SVGAGI come from the germline V gene. V lost 10 bases and J 3 bases, leaving 19 bases between the germline ends. CDR3 DNA sequence: TGTGCCACCCGGGGGCCTAGCGGTAACTACGAGCAGTACTTC. Translation gives CATRGPSGNYEQYF.

The rearrangement uses TRBV7-2 and TRBJ1-3; D gene unclear. CDR1 is SGHTA, CDR2 FQGNSA, per germline. The CDR3 sequence is 15 residues long. V was clipped by 3 bases and J by 4 bases, with 13 bases between them. CDR3 DNA sequence: TGTGCCAGCAGCTTTGCGGGGTTGGGAGGAAACACCATATATTTT. This codes for CASSFAGLGGNTIYF.

The chain joins TRBV28 to TRBJ1-2; 9 bases agree with TRBD1. CDR3 length: 17 residues. The germline CDR1 and CDR2 sequences are MDHEN and SYDVKM. The trim removed 1 base at V and 3 bases at J, leaving 9 bases unmatched. The CDR3 reads CASSLLEGTGLDYGYTF. CDR3 nucleotide sequence: TGTGCCAGCAGTTTATTGGAGGGGACAGGGTTGGACTATGGCTACACCTTC.

This clone was observed once. As DNA, the CDR3 is TGTGCCAGCAGCTTGAGAGGGACAGGGTATGGTACTAACTATGGCTACACCTTC. The encoded protein is CASSLRGTGYGTNYGYTF. V and J are TRBV5-6 and TRBJ1-2; 9 bases are shared with TRBD1. This CDR3 spans 18 amino acids. With V trimmed by 1 base and J by 0 bases, 10 bases remained unmatched. Germline V lookup: CDR1 SGHDT, CDR2 YYEEEE.

The genes are TRBV4-1 and TRBJ2-5, with a possible D match to TRBD2 (6 bases). CDR1 is MGHRA and CDR2 is YSYEKL in the germline V gene. V dropped 4 bases and J dropped 5 bases, with 14 bases sitting between them. This CDR3 contains 14 residues. The CDR3: CASSPKVGGETQYF. As DNA, the CDR3 is TGCGCCAGCAGCCCAAAGGTTGGGGGGGAGACCCAGTACTTC.

The chain carries TRBV6-5 and TRBJ2-7, with TRBD1 identical over 7 bases. The CDR3 contains 14 residues. Germline-derived CDR1 and CDR2 are MNHEY and SVGAGI. Trimming cost V 6 bases and J 0 bases; bases outside gene matches: 5. The CDR3, as DNA: TGTGCCAGCAGCCGGGACAGAAGCTCCTACGAGCAGTACTTC. Its translation is CASSRDRSSYEQYF.

The chain is built from TRBV2 and TRBJ2-7, with D unresolved. The CDR3 length is 13 residues. Germline V lookup: CDR1 SNHLY, CDR2 FYNNEI. V lost 8 bases and J lost 2, with 13 bases in between. CDR3 coding DNA: TGTGCCAGCGCGCGAGACTCTACCTACGAGCAGTACTTC. Encoded protein: CASARDSTYEQYF.

The sample holds one count of this clone. CDR3 amino acids: CSVMTGAQETQYF. CDR3 DNA sequence: TGCAGCGTTATGACAGGGGCTCAAGAGACCCAGTACTTC. The chain joins TRBV29-1 to TRBJ2-5; 8 bases fit TRBD1. The CDR3 has 13 residues. V trimming: 5 bases; J trimming: 2 bases; junction bases outside the gene matches: 4. Germline CDR1 reads SQVTM; CDR2 reads ANQGSEA.

V is TRBV5-1 and J is TRBJ2-3; 12 bases line up with TRBD2. The CDR3 spans 16 residues. Germline CDR1 SGHRS, CDR2 YFSETQ. The V and J ends lost 0 bases and 2 bases, in that order; junction bases with no gene match: 1. CDR3: CASSLGLAGDTDTQYF. The CDR3 DNA is TGCGCCAGCAGCTTGGGACTAGCGGGAGACACAGATACGCAGTATTTT.

The chain has TRBV3-1 (or the pseudogene TRBV3-2) and TRBJ2-7; D is perhaps TRBD2 (5 bases). CDR1 LGHDT and CDR2 YNNKEL come from the germline V gene (reference sequence). Trimming stripped 1 base from V and 2 bases from J, with 9 bases between. The CDR3 totals 14 residues. CDR3 in amino acids: CASSQVGGTYEQYF. The CDR3 DNA reads TGTGCCAGCAGCCAAGTTGGAGGAACCTACGAGCAGTACTTC.

V is TRBV19 and J is TRBJ1-2; TRBD1 matches 9 bases. The CDR3 loop spans 15 amino acids. The V and J ends lost 5 bases and 4 bases, in that order; junction bases with no gene match: 8. CDR1 is LNHDA and CDR2 is SQIVND in the germline V gene (reference sequence). CDR3 nucleotides: TGTGCCAGTAGTCTACAGACAGGGGGTGTCTATGGCTACACCTTC. It yields the protein CASSLQTGGVYGYTF.

The chain recombines TRBV3-1 (or the pseudogene TRBV3-2) with TRBJ1-2; D may be TRBD1 (6 bases). V dropped 0 bases and J dropped 4 bases, with 9 bases sitting between them. The length of the CDR3 is 14 residues. Germline V gene data show CDR1 as LGHDT and CDR2 as YNNKEL (reference sequence). The CDR3 DNA sequence: TGTGCCAGCAGCCAAGAAACAGGGCCCTATGGCTACACCTTC. Protein product: CASSQETGPYGYTF.

This chain connects TRBV7-2 to TRBJ2-7, with 11 bases identical to TRBD2. The germline V gene has CDR1 SGHTA and CDR2 FQGNSA. J gave up 2 bases and V 1 base, and 4 bases lay outside the gene matches. The CDR3 runs 16 residues. As DNA, the CDR3 is TGTGCCAGCAGCTTAGTTCTAGCGGGAGGCCCCTACGAGCAGTACTTC. This sequence encodes CASSLVLAGGPYEQYF.

This chain connects TRBV7-8 to TRBJ1-5; 9 bases are a match to TRBD1. V dropped 4 bases and J dropped 5; count of bases not matched to a gene: 6. The CDR3 covers 15 residues. Germline loops: CDR1 SGHVS, CDR2 FQNEAQ. The CDR3 is CASSSRTGDHQPQHF. Written as DNA, the CDR3 is TGTGCCAGCAGCTCAAGGACAGGGGACCATCAGCCCCAGCATTTT.

The chain has TRBV11-2 and TRBJ2-1, with 10 positions matching TRBD2. With V trimmed by 4 bases and J by 7 bases, 7 bases remained unmatched. The CDR3 runs to 15 residues. CDR1 is SGHAT, CDR2 FQNNGV, per germline. CDR3: CASSYFSGRSNEQFF. CDR3 nucleotides: TGTGCCAGCAGCTATTTTAGCGGGAGGTCGAATGAGCAGTTCTTC.

This chain uses TRBV6-5 with TRBJ2-2; the match to TRBD1 covers 8 bases. Looked up from germline, CDR1 is MNHEY and CDR2 is SVGAGI. CDR3 size: 13 residues. The J segment lost 6 bases and the V segment lost 7 bases, leaving 4 bases of the junction unmatched. CDR3 residues: CASNRGEAGELFF. The CDR3 nucleotides are TGTGCCAGCAACAGGGGGGAAGCCGGGGAGCTGTTTTTT.